These 27 T cell receptor beta chains were sequenced from one sample in a study of CD8+ T cells in alopecia areata. It was cDNA, reverse transcribed from extracted RNA, that served as the sequencing template. TCRdb's copy holds only in-frame clones and misses some; the assay was immunoSEQ multiplex PCR. The sample gives about 300,000 clones, roughly 50% of which show up once; around 1.7% is in the top ten. Regarding treatment: oral pan-JAK inhibitor, 5-10 mg twice daily. This material consisted of CD4+ T cells sorted from blood, taken at week 24, from a patient treated with tofacitinib. The receptors shown here come from a human donor with alopecia areata.

The chain links TRBV25-1 to TRBJ1-6, with 7 bases that match TRBD1. V lost 6 bases, J lost 7 bases, and 9 bases stayed unmatched. There are 15 residues in the CDR3. CDR1 and CDR2 from the germline V gene are MGHDK and SYGVNS. For the CDR3, the DNA is TGTGCCAGCAGGGACCCCACAGGGGACAATTCACCCCTCCACTTT. It is translated as CASRDPTGDNSPLHF.

V usage is TRBV5-6 and J usage is TRBJ2-2, with 8 bases fitting TRBD2. Germline CDR1 and CDR2: SGHDT and YYEEEE. The junction had 8 bases not matched to a gene; V was cut back by 3 bases and J by 4 bases. The length of the CDR3 is 16 residues. CDR3: CASSSLRGGLTGELFF. As DNA, the CDR3 is TGTGCCAGCAGCTCCCTCCGGGGGGGCCTCACCGGGGAGCTGTTTTTT.

The gene calls are TRBV4-1 and TRBJ1-3; D is unresolved. Trimming removed 2 bases from V and 4 bases from J, with 6 bases in between. CDR3 length: 13 amino acids. Germline CDR1 and CDR2: MGHRA and YSYEKL. This chain's CDR3 is CASSQTLGNTIYF. The DNA of the CDR3 is TGCGCCAGCAGCCAAACTTTAGGAAACACCATATATTTT.

This clone was observed a single time. The chain has TRBV30 and TRBJ1-2; no definite D call. Germline lookup yields CDR1 GTSNPN and CDR2 SVGIG (reference sequence). The CDR3 runs to 15 residues. V shed 4 bases and J shed 5 bases, with 20 bases lying between them. The CDR3 DNA reads as TGTGCCTGGATCCAGACTCCGGGAGGTTCTTATGGCTACACCTTC. It encodes CAWIQTPGGSYGYTF.

The J gene is TRBJ1-1, the V gene TRBV9; 7 bases map to TRBD1. CDR1 is SGDLS, CDR2 YYNGEE, per germline. This CDR3 has 15 residues. V lost 0 bases and J lost 3; bases outside the gene matches: 5. This chain's CDR3 is CASSVESQGDTEAFF. The CDR3 DNA follows: TGTGCCAGCAGCGTAGAGTCCCAGGGGGACACTGAAGCTTTCTTT.

This clone was seen only a few times. Written as DNA, the CDR3 is TGTGCCAGCAGCTGGACCGGGAAAGAGACCCAGTACTTC. Its translation is CASSWTGKETQYF. This chain connects TRBV5-6 to TRBJ2-5; D may be TRBD2 (5 bases). The germline V gene encodes CDR1 SGHDT and CDR2 YYEEEE. V lost 3 bases and J 3 bases, leaving 9 bases between the germline ends. The CDR3 has 13 residues.

This clone was picked up a small number of times. The rearrangement joins TRBV7-2 to TRBJ1-1; 8 positions agree with TRBD1. The CDR3 has 15 amino acids. With 6 bases clipped from V and 3 bases from J, the junction kept 9 bases outside the gene matches. CDR1 and CDR2 (germline): SGHTA, FQGNSA. The CDR3 reads CASRDNRGTHTEAFF. The CDR3 DNA is TGTGCCAGCAGAGATAACAGGGGGACGCACACTGAAGCTTTCTTT.

The CDR3 bases are TGTGCCTGGAGTGGCCGACGTGGAAACACCATATATTTT. Protein product: CAWSGRRGNTIYF. The chain employs TRBV30 and TRBJ1-3; D unclear. The germline CDR1 and CDR2 sequences are GTSNPN and SVGIG (reference sequence). The CDR3 extends over 13 amino acids. V shed 1 base and J shed 3 bases, with 7 bases lying between them.

The V call is TRBV5-1, the J call TRBJ2-5, with 7 nucleotides matching TRBD1. Germline values: CDR1 SGHRS, CDR2 YFSETQ. The V gene end was trimmed by 4 bases and the J gene end by 4 bases; junction bases not matched to a gene: 4. This CDR3 spans 13 amino acids. The CDR3 loop is CASSKTGAETQYF. DNA of the CDR3: TGCGCCAGCAGCAAAACAGGGGCAGAGACCCAGTACTTC.

The chain combines TRBV30 with TRBJ1-5, with 8 bases aligning to TRBD1. The V gene end was trimmed by 0 bases and the J gene end by 5 bases; junction bases not matched to a gene: 9. CDR1 is GTSNPN and CDR2 is SVGIG in the germline V gene (reference sequence). This CDR3 spans 16 amino acids. CDR3 bases: TGTGCCTGGAGTGTACAGAGGGGACAGGCGCATCAGCCCCAGCATTTT. Protein sequence: CAWSVQRGQAHQPQHF.

V and J are TRBV4-1 and TRBJ2-4; perhaps TRBD2 as D (5 bases). The CDR3 is 16 amino acids. The V gene lost 0 bases and the J gene lost 0 bases, with 9 bases spanning the gap. Germline CDR1 reads MGHRA; CDR2 reads YSYEKL. The CDR3 bases are TGCGCCAGCAGCCAAGATGGGGAGCTAGCCAAAAACATTCAGTACTTC. This translates into CASSQDGELAKNIQYF.

The chain carries TRBV29-1 and TRBJ2-2; tentatively, D is TRBD1 (7 bases). Germline V gives CDR1 SQVTM, CDR2 ANQGSEA. The length of the CDR3 is 13 residues. The CDR3 loop is CSAGQKNTGELFF. As DNA, the CDR3 is TGCAGTGCGGGACAGAAAAACACCGGGGAGCTGTTTTTT.

On this clone: Relative to the germline gene, one junction end is altered; a read error may explain this. The chain uses TRBV18 and TRBJ1-5; 8 bases match TRBD1. Germline CDR1 is KGHSH and CDR2 is LQKENI. The CDR3 runs 16 residues. The CDR3 DNA is TGTGCCAGCTCACCGCGAGACAGGGGAAGCAATCAGCCCAAGCATTTT. Translated: CASSPRDRGSNQPKHF. The entire variable domain, with the rest obtained from reference TRBV18 and TRBJ1-5, is as follows: NAGVMQNPRHLVRRRGQEARLRCSPMKGHSHVYWYRQLPEEGLKFMVYLQKENIIDESGMPKERFSAEFPKEGPSILRIQQVVRGDSAAYFCASSPRDRGSNQPKHFGDGTRLSIL.

The rearrangement links TRBV29-1 to TRBJ1-2; 7 positions agree with TRBD1. Germline V CDR1 and CDR2: SQVTM, ANQGSEA. The CDR3 consists of 13 residues. Losses at the gene ends were 3 bases for V and 4 bases for J; bases not matched to a gene: 5. The CDR3 DNA follows: TGCAGCGTTGACGCACAGGGGTTCTATGGCTACACCTTC. Its translation: CSVDAQGFYGYTF. The variable domain in full, completed from reference TRBV29-1 and TRBJ1-2, reads SAVISQKPSRDICQRGTSLTIQCQVDSQVTMMFWYRQQPGQSLTLIATANQGSEATYESGFVIDKFPISRPNLTFSTLTVSNMSPEDSSIYLCSVDAQGFYGYTFGSGTRLTVV.

This chain links TRBV25-1 with TRBJ1-1; 9 bases match TRBD1. V lost 1 base and J lost 0; bases outside the gene matches: 9. The CDR3 is 18 amino acids. Germline CDR1 reads MGHDK; CDR2 reads SYGVNS. In nucleotides, the CDR3 is TGTGCCAGCAGTGAATGGCCTCTAGGGACAGGGTTGAACACTGAAGCTTTCTTT. The encoded protein is CASSEWPLGTGLNTEAFF.

This clone was detected only a few times. The chain recombines TRBV6-1 with TRBJ2-7; 7 bases line up with TRBD1. The CDR3 runs to 16 residues. V shed 4 bases and J 3 bases; nucleotides not matched to a gene: 12. Germline V CDR1 and CDR2: MNHNS, SASEGT. The CDR3, as DNA: TGTGCCAGCAGTGCGGTGACAGGGCTCTCTCTCTACGAGCAGTACTTC. This sequence encodes CASSAVTGLSLYEQYF.

The rearrangement joins TRBV29-1 to TRBJ2-5; tentative D call: TRBD2 (6 bases). The germline V and J ends were trimmed by 3 bases and 8 bases, with 13 bases remaining between them. This CDR3 comprises 12 residues. Germline CDR1 is SQVTM and CDR2 is ANQGSEA. The CDR3 bases are TGCAGCGTTGAGCGCGGGACGAGAACCCAGTACTTC. Residues: CSVERGTRTQYF.

The rearrangement links TRBV30 to TRBJ1-3; D is ambiguous. CDR3 length: 13 amino acids. Germline V CDR1 and CDR2: GTSNPN, SVGIG (reference sequence). V lost 2 bases to trimming and J lost 2 bases, with 7 bases between them. CDR3 amino acids: CAWSPHPGNTIYF. The DNA of the CDR3 is TGTGCCTGGAGTCCCCACCCTGGAAACACCATATATTTT.

This clone was detected a few times. The chain combines TRBV29-1 with TRBJ2-1, with 7 bases aligning to TRBD2. V trimming: 7 bases; J trimming: 5 bases; junction bases outside the gene matches: 2. Germline V gene sequence: CDR1 SQVTM, CDR2 ANQGSEA. The CDR3 spans 11 residues. The CDR3 reads CSAAGDNEQFF. The CDR3 bases are TGCAGCGCCGCGGGGGACAATGAGCAGTTCTTC.

The J gene is TRBJ1-2, the V gene TRBV30; possible D gene TRBD1, 5 bases. Per the germline V gene, CDR1 is GTSNPN and CDR2 is SVGIG (reference sequence). The ends were cut back, 7 bases at V and 8 bases at J, with 20 bases in the middle. The CDR3 contains 13 residues. Written as DNA, the CDR3 is TGTGCCTCAGCCGTTAAGGCAGGGTTGGGCTACACCTTC. It translates to CASAVKAGLGYTF.

The chain recombines TRBV10-3 with TRBJ2-7; 10 positions agree with TRBD2. The germline V gene encodes CDR1 ENHRY and CDR2 SYGVKD. This CDR3 comprises 15 residues. V lost 3 bases and J lost 4; bases outside the gene matches: 6. The CDR3 protein is CAISDETSGLYEQYF. DNA of the CDR3: TGTGCCATCAGTGATGAGACTAGCGGGCTTTACGAGCAGTACTTC.

This chain uses TRBV2 with TRBJ1-4; weak D call: TRBD1 (6 bases). This CDR3 comprises 13 residues. Germline V CDR1 and CDR2: SNHLY, FYNNEI. V shed 8 bases and J shed 5 bases, with 12 bases lying between them. CDR3 DNA sequence: TGTGCCAGCTCAACAGGGCCAAATGAAAAACTGTTTTTT. Translation gives CASSTGPNEKLFF.

This clone has more than one count but fewer than ten. The chain recombines TRBV7-8 with TRBJ2-4; no clear D. The germline V and J ends were trimmed by 2 bases and 5 bases, with 10 bases remaining between them. Germline V gene data show CDR1 as SGHVS and CDR2 as FQNEAQ. This CDR3 has 14 amino acids. CDR3 in amino acids: CASSLSGPQNIQYF. In DNA, the CDR3 is TGTGCCAGCAGCTTATCCGGCCCACAAAACATTCAGTACTTC.

The V call is TRBV29-1, the J call TRBJ2-3, with a weak D call TRBD2 (7 bases). CDR1 is SQVTM, CDR2 ANQGSEA, per germline. The CDR3 runs 14 residues. V was pared by 6 bases and J by 5 bases, with 18 bases between. This chain's CDR3 is CSVEAGGRGDTQYF. The CDR3 bases are TGCAGCGTCGAGGCCGGGGGGCGCGGAGATACGCAGTATTTT.

This clone was seen a few times. The chain links TRBV7-9 to TRBJ2-2; D remains ambiguous. The V end lost 7 bases, the J end lost 9 bases, and 12 bases lay between the germline ends. The CDR3 length is 12 residues. The V gene's germline CDR1 is SEHNR and CDR2 FQNEAQ (reference sequence). The CDR3 DNA reads as TGTGCCAGCAACGCAATAGACCGGGAGCTGTTTTTT. This codes for CASNAIDRELFF.

The chain joins TRBV4-3 to TRBJ2-5; TRBD1 is a possible D gene (6 bases). Trimming took 4 bases from V and 2 from J, leaving 14 bases between them. Germline loops: CDR1 LGHNA, CDR2 YSLEER. The CDR3 runs to 15 residues. CDR3 amino acids: CASSPSGQPQETQYF. For the CDR3, the DNA is TGCGCCAGCAGCCCCTCGGGACAACCTCAAGAGACCCAGTACTTC.

This CDR3 reads CASSPPLGRQPHGYTF. The CDR3 DNA is TGTGCCAGCAGCCCGCCCCTGGGGCGACAGCCTCATGGCTACACCTTC. This rearrangement joins TRBV4-2 to TRBJ1-2; TRBD1 is a possible D gene (5 bases). V lost 4 bases to trimming and J lost 6 bases, with 21 bases between them. Germline-derived CDR1 and CDR2 are LGHNA and YNFKEQ. The CDR3 runs 16 residues.